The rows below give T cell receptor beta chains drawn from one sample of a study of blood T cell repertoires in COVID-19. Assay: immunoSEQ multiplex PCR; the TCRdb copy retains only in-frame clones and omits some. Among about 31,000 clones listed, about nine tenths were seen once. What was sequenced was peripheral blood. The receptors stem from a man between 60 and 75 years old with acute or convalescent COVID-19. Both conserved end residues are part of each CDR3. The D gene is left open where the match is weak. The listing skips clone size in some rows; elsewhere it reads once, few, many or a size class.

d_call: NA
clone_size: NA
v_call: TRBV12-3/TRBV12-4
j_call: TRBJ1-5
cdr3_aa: CASSFRQDQPQHF
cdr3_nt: TGTGCCAGCAGTTTTCGACAGGATCAGCCCCAGCATTTT

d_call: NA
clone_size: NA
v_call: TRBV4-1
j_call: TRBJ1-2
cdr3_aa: CASSQVLYPNYGYTF
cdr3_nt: TGCGCCAGCAGCCAAGTGCTCTACCCTAACTATGGCTACACCTTC

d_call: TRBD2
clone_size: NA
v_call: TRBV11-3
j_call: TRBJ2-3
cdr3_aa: CASSGGRASTDTQYF
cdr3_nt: TGTGCCAGCAGCGGGGGGAGGGCCAGTACAGATACGCAGTATTTT

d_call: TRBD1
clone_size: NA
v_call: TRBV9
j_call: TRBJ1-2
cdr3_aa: CASRAQGYGYTF
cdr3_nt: TGTGCCAGCCGGGCACAGGGGTATGGCTACACCTTC

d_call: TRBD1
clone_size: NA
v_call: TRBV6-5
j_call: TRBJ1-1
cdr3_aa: CASSRPRTGGGEAFF
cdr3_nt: TGTGCCAGCAGTAGACCCCGGACAGGGGGCGGTGAAGCTTTCTTT

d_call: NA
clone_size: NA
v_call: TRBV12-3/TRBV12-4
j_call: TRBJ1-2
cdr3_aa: CASSLINNYGYTF
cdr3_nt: TGTGCCAGCAGTTTAATAAATAACTATGGCTACACCTTC

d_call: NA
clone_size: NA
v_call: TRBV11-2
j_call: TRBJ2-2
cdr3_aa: CASNDGGRFTGELFF
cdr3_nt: TGTGCCAGCAACGACGGGGGGCGGTTCACCGGGGAGCTGTTTTTT

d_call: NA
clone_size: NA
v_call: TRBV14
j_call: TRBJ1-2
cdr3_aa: CASSQDSGAAGYTF
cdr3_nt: TGTGCCAGCAGCCAAGATTCAGGGGCCGCCGGGTACACCTTC

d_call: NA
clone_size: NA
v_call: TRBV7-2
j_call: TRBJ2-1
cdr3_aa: CASRRGGLAASYNEQFF
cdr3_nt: TGTGCCAGCAGAAGAGGCGGATTAGCGGCCTCCTACAATGAGCAGTTCTTC

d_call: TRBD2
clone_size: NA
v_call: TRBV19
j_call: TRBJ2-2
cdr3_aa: CASSWAGGPMSGELFF
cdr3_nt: TGTGCCAGTAGTTGGGCGGGAGGCCCTATGTCCGGGGAGCTGTTTTTT

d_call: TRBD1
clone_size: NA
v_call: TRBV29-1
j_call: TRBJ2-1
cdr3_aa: CSVGPGQGAGNEQFF
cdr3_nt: TGCAGCGTTGGGCCGGGACAGGGGGCGGGGAATGAGCAGTTCTTC

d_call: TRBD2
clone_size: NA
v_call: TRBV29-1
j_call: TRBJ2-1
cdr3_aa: CSVDRGDYNEQFF
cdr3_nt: TGCAGCGTTGACCGGGGGGACTACAATGAGCAGTTCTTC

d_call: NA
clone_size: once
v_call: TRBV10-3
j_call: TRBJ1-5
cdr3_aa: CAIRQGTNQPQHF
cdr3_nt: TGTGCCATCCGGCAGGGTACCAATCAGCCCCAGCATTTT